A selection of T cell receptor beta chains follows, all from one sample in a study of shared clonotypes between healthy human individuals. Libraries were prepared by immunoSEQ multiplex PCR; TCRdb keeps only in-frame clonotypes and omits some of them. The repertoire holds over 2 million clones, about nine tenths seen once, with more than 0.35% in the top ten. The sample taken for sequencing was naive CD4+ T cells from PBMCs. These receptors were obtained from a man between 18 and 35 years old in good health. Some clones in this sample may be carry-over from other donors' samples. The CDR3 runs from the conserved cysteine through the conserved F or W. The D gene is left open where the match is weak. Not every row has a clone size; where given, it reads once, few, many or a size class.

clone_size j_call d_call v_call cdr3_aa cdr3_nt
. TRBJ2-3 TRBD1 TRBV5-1 CASSAYQGAYTDTQYF TGCGCCAGCAGCGCCTACCAGGGGGCGTATACAGATACGCAGTATTTT
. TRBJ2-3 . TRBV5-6 CASSDGSPGRGDTQYF TGTGCCAGCAGCGACGGGTCCCCAGGCAGAGGAGATACGCAGTATTTT
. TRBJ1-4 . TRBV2 CASSRGSPNEKLFF TGTGCCAGCAGCCGGGGATCACCTAATGAAAAACTGTTTTTT
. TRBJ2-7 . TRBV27 CASSGQRGGAYEQYF TGTGCCAGCAGTGGACAGCGTGGGGGGGCCTACGAGCAGTACTTC
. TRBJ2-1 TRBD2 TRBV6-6 CASSPRTSGNNNEQFF TGTGCCAGCAGTCCCCGGACTAGCGGGAATAACAATGAGCAGTTCTTC
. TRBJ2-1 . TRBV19 CASSPLRTDEQFF TGTGCCAGTAGTCCGCTGCGCACCGATGAGCAGTTCTTC
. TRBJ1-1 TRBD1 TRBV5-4 CASGQGRRNTEAFF TGTGCCAGCGGACAGGGGCGGCGGAACACTGAAGCTTTCTTT
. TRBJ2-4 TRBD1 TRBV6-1 CASSERGTGIRIQYF TGTGCCAGCAGTGAACGTGGGACAGGGATCCGCATTCAGTACTTC
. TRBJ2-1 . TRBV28 CASSYRDGHNEQFF TGTGCCAGCAGTTACCGGGACGGTCACAATGAGCAGTTCTTC
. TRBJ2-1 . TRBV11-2 CASSSTARYNEQFF TGTGCCAGCAGCTCAACAGCGCGCTACAATGAGCAGTTCTTC
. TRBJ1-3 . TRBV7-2 CASSLAPGGGTGNTIYF TGTGCCAGCAGCTTAGCCCCAGGCGGGGGCACTGGAAACACCATATATTTT
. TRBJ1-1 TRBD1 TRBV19 CASSIDRGGTEAFF TGTGCCAGTAGTATCGACAGGGGAGGCACTGAAGCTTTCTTT
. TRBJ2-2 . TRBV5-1 CASSSQLSTGELFF TGCGCCAGCAGCTCACAGCTGAGCACCGGGGAGCTGTTTTTT
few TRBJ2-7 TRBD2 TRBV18 CASSGLAGDHEQYF TGTGCCAGCTCCGGACTAGCGGGAGACCACGAGCAGTACTTC
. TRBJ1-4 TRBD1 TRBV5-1 CASSLGQGAGNEKLFF TGCGCCAGCAGCTTGGGGCAGGGGGCCGGTAATGAAAAACTGTTTTTT
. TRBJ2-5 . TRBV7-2 CASSLLETQYF TGTGCCAGCAGCTTACTGGAGACCCAGTACTTC
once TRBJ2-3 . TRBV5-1 CASSLELGDTQYF TGCGCCAGCAGCTTGGAACTAGGAGATACGCAGTATTTT
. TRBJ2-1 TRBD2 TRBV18 CASSPKSPGGSYNEQFF TGTGCCAGCTCACCGAAGTCGCCGGGAGGGTCCTACAATGAGCAGTTCTTC
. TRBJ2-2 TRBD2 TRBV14 CASDGGKNTGELFF TGTGCCAGCGACGGGGGGAAGAACACCGGGGAGCTGTTTTTT
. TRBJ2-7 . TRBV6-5 CASSYLGVASYYEQYF TGTGCCAGCAGTTATTTGGGGGTCGCCTCCTACTACGAGCAGTACTTC
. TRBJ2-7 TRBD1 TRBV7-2 CASSLASGGPYEQYF TGTGCCAGCAGCTTAGCGTCAGGGGGCCCCTACGAGCAGTACTTC
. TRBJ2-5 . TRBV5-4 CASSGGSGKQETQYF TGTGCCAGCAGCGGCGGTAGCGGTAAACAAGAGACCCAGTACTTC
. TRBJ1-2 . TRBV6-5 CASTPQPLTNYGYTF TGTGCCAGCACCCCTCAGCCCTTAACTAACTATGGCTACACCTTC
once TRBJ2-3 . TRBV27 CASSPRRGLDTQYF TGTGCCAGCAGCCCCCGTAGGGGGTTAGATACGCAGTATTTT
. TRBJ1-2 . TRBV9 CASSDPRAANYGYTF TGTGCCAGCAGCGATCCGCGGGCCGCTAACTATGGCTACACCTTC
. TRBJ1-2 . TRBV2 CASSEQNYGYTF TGTGCCAGCAGTGAACAAAACTATGGCTACACCTTC
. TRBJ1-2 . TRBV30 CAWSDPTGLLYGYTF TGTGCCTGGAGTGACCCAACAGGGCTTCTCTATGGCTACACCTTC
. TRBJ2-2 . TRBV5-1 CASSLVGAANTGELFF TGCGCCAGCAGCTTGGTCGGAGCCGCGAACACCGGGGAGCTGTTTTTT
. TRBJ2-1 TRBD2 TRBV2 CASSEFWAASGVYNEQFF TGTGCCAGCAGTGAATTCTGGGCGGCTAGCGGGGTGTACAATGAGCAGTTCTTC
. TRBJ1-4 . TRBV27 CASTRRREKLFF TGTGCCAGCACCCGTAGAAGGGAAAAACTGTTTTTT
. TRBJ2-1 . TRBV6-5 CASSPGTEQFF TGTGCCAGCAGTCCCGGGACCGAGCAGTTCTTC
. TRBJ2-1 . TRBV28 CASSLFSGSGANEQFF TGTGCCAGCAGTTTATTTTCAGGATCGGGGGCCAATGAGCAGTTCTTC
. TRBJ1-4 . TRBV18 CASSPGAEEKLFF TGTGCCAGCTCACCAGGGGCTGAGGAAAAACTGTTTTTT
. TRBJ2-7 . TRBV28 CASSLQVTEQYF TGTGCCAGCAGTTTACAGGTTACGGAGCAGTACTTC
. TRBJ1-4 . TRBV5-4 CASREELTNEKLFF TGTGCCAGCAGAGAGGAGCTAACTAATGAAAAACTGTTTTTT
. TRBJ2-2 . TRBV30 CAWRLLSGELFF TGTGCCTGGCGACTCCTCAGCGGGGAGCTGTTTTTT
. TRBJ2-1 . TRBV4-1 CASSQERSGQPFF TGCGCCAGCAGCCAAGAGCGAAGCGGGCAACCGTTCTTC
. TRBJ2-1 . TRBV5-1 CASSLESPSYNEQFF TGCGCCAGCAGCTTGGAGAGCCCCAGCTACAATGAGCAGTTCTTC
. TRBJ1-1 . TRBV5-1 CASSGTLEGTEAFF TGCGCCAGCAGCGGGACCTTAGAGGGCACTGAAGCTTTCTTT
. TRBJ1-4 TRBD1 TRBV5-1 CASRTTGTGGEKLFF TGCGCCAGCAGAACTACCGGGACAGGAGGTGAAAAACTGTTTTTT
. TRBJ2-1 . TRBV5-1 CASSLGQVAGNEQFF TGCGCCAGCAGCTTGGGGCAGGTGGCGGGCAATGAGCAGTTCTTC
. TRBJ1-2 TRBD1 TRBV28 CASSAPGTGSAGYTF TGTGCCAGCAGCGCCCCCGGGACAGGCTCCGCTGGCTACACCTTC
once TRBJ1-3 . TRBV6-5 CASSYSGTSGNTIYF TGTGCCAGCAGTTACTCTGGGACATCCGGAAACACCATATATTTT
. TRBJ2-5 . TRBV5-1 CASSPIQIQETQYF TGCGCCAGCAGCCCCATACAGATCCAAGAGACCCAGTACTTC
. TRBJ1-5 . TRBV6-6 CASSYTIRGRNQPQHF TGTGCCAGCAGTTACACCATCCGGGGCCGGAATCAGCCCCAGCATTTT
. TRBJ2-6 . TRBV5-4 CASSSGPSSGANVLTF TGTGCCAGCAGCTCCGGACCGAGCTCTGGGGCCAACGTCCTGACTTTC
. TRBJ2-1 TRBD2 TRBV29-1 CSVGGRTSSFGQFF TGCAGCGTTGGGGGGCGGACTAGCAGTTTCGGGCAGTTCTTC
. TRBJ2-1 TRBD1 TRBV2 CASSLDRGSYNEQFF TGTGCCAGCAGCCTAGACAGGGGCTCCTACAATGAGCAGTTCTTC
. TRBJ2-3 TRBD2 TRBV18 CASSPLGLAGGTDTQYF TGTGCCAGCTCACCCCTAGGACTAGCGGGAGGCACAGATACGCAGTATTTT
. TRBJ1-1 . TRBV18 CASSPKDRYTEAFF TGTGCCAGCTCACCAAAGGACAGATACACTGAAGCTTTCTTT
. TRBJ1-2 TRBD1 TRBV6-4 CASSAQGALGYGYTF TGTGCCAGCAGTGCCCAGGGGGCGCTTGGCTATGGCTACACCTTC
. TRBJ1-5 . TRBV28 CASSLGGRVSQPQHF TGTGCCAGCAGTTTGGGGGGCAGGGTTAGCCAGCCCCAGCATTTT
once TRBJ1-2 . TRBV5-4 CASSWTREGRGYTF TGTGCCAGCAGCTGGACCAGGGAAGGTAGGGGCTACACCTTC